The 30 T cell receptor beta chains below all came from one sample that was sequenced in a study of B cell selection in AIRE deficiency. Sorted regulatory T cells were CD4-positive, CD25-high and CD127-low or negative. Sequenced by immunoSEQ multiplex PCR; TCRdb stores in-frame clones only, minus some. The data show 28,000 or so clones, roughly 90% seen once. The sequencing input was CD4+CD25+ Tregs sorted from PBMCs. Every receptor here comes from a human donor in good health.

The chain carries TRBV9 and TRBJ1-2; 8 bases are a match to TRBD1. Germline V gene lookup returns CDR1 SGDLS and CDR2 YYNGEE. This CDR3 contains 12 residues. J was trimmed by 8 bases and V by 2 bases; bases with no gene match: 2. CDR3 nucleotides: TGTGCCAGCAGCGTGACAGGGGAAGGCTACACCTTC. Encoded protein: CASSVTGEGYTF. The variable domain in full, with the rest retrieved from reference TRBV9 and TRBJ1-2, is DSGVTQTPKHLITATGQRVTLRCSPRSGDLSVYWYQQSLDQGLQFLIQYYNGEERAKGNILERFSAQQFPDLHSELNLSSLELGDSALYFCASSVTGEGYTFGSGTRLTVV.

J is TRBJ1-2 and V is TRBV5-8; D ambiguous. V shed 5 bases and J shed 4 bases, with 18 bases lying between them. Germline V CDR1 and CDR2: SGHTS, YDEGEE. This CDR3 has 15 residues. The CDR3 nucleotides are TGTGCCAGCAGGATACTTTCCTGGGTTTCCTATGGCTACACCTTC. Translated: CASRILSWVSYGYTF.

The gene calls are TRBV19 and TRBJ1-5; the match to TRBD1 covers 8 bases. The CDR3 has 16 amino acids. Losses at the gene ends were 4 bases for V and 8 bases for J; bases not matched to a gene: 13. Germline lookup yields CDR1 LNHDA and CDR2 SQIVND (reference sequence). CDR3 nucleotides: TGTGCCAGTAGTAAGGGCAGACAGGGGCCTGCGGAGCCCCAGCATTTT. Its protein is CASSKGRQGPAEPQHF.

This sequence joins TRBV5-6 and TRBJ1-1, with 7 bases that match TRBD1. The V segment lost 4 bases and the J segment 1 base; nucleotides outside the gene matches: 10. CDR3 length equals 16 residues. In germline, CDR1 is SGHDT, CDR2 YYEEEE. CDR3 protein: CASSLDAGTANTEAFF. CDR3 in DNA: TGTGCCAGCAGCCTGGACGCCGGGACAGCGAACACTGAAGCTTTCTTT. The full variable domain, in which reference TRBV5-6 and TRBJ1-1 provide the parts outside the CDR3, is DAGVTQSPTHLIKTRGQQVTLRCSPKSGHDTVSWYQQALGQGPQFIFQYYEEEERQRGNFPDRFSGHQFPNYSSELNVNALLLGDSALYLCASSLDAGTANTEAFFGQGTRLTVV.

The V gene is TRBV7-2, the J gene TRBJ2-5; unclear D gene. V lost 3 bases and J 4 bases, leaving 6 bases between the germline ends. CDR1 and CDR2 from the germline V gene are SGHTA and FQGNSA. The CDR3 extends over 12 amino acids. For the CDR3, the DNA is TGTGCCAGCAGCTTGTACTTAGAGACCCAGTACTTC. Translation gives CASSLYLETQYF.

This chain links TRBV19 with TRBJ1-5, with 11 bases that match TRBD1. Trimming took 0 bases from V and 7 from J; bases not matched to a gene: 5. This CDR3 has 16 residues. Germline lookup yields CDR1 LNHDA and CDR2 SQIVND (reference sequence). The CDR3 region is CASSIDLDRGRQPQHF. CDR3 nucleotide sequence: TGTGCCAGTAGTATAGATCTGGACAGGGGGCGCCAGCCCCAGCATTTT.

This clone showed up just once. The CDR3 is CASSPSHREPYGYTF. The CDR3 coding sequence is TGTGCCAGCAGCCCATCCCACCGGGAACCCTATGGCTACACCTTC. The V gene is TRBV9, the J gene TRBJ1-2; D unclear. The CDR3 runs to 15 residues. CDR1 is SGDLS, CDR2 YYNGEE, per germline. V shed 4 bases and J shed 4 bases, with 17 bases lying between them.

V and J are TRBV10-2 and TRBJ1-2; no clear D gene. The germline gives CDR1 WSHSY, CDR2 SAAADI. The CDR3 is 12 residues long. V dropped 4 bases and J dropped 6 bases, with 9 bases sitting between them. DNA for the CDR3: TGCGCCAGCAGTGGTATATCCAATGGCTACACCTTC. Protein sequence: CASSGISNGYTF.

The V call is TRBV4-3, the J call TRBJ2-7; 9 bases are shared with TRBD1. Germline trimming cut 5 bases from V and 0 bases from J; bases unmatched to any gene: 5. The CDR3 covers 15 residues. The germline CDR1 and CDR2 sequences are LGHNA and YSLEER. The CDR3 protein is CASSEDRGHSYEQYF. The CDR3, as DNA: TGCGCCAGCAGCGAGGACAGGGGTCACTCCTACGAGCAGTACTTC.

The chain is built from TRBV5-1 and TRBJ2-1; no clear D. V was pared by 2 bases and J by 8 bases, with 8 bases between. Germline-derived CDR1 and CDR2 are SGHRS and YFSETQ. There are 12 residues in the CDR3. This CDR3 reads CASSLLWHEQFF. The CDR3 region has the DNA TGCGCCAGCAGCTTACTATGGCATGAGCAGTTCTTC.

The chain has TRBV21-1 and TRBJ2-7; TRBD1, the table's D call, lacks a check against the DNA. TRBV21-1 is tagged as a pseudogene. This CDR3 spans 15 amino acids. The CDR3 is CASSKEPRTRCEQYF. The CDR3 DNA is TGTGCCAGCAGCAAAGAGCCCAGGACAAGGTGCGAGCAGTACTTC.

DNA of the CDR3: TGTGCCTGGAGTCAAAAGGGGTATGGCTACACCTTC. Translation: CAWSQKGYGYTF. This chain connects TRBV30 to TRBJ1-2, with D perhaps matching TRBD1 (5 bases). This CDR3 contains 12 residues. V lost 2 bases and J lost 5, with 9 bases in between. Per germline, CDR1 GTSNPN and CDR2 SVGIG (reference sequence).

J is TRBJ2-1 and V is TRBV18; 8 nucleotides align to TRBD2. Germline V CDR1 and CDR2: KGHSH, LQKENI. The CDR3 loop spans 11 amino acids. The ends lost 8 bases at V and 14 bases at J; junction bases unmatched: 8. The CDR3 loop is CASPPGGAEFF. The CDR3 coding sequence is TGTGCCAGCCCCCCCGGGGGGGCCGAGTTCTTC.

This clone was seen only once. The chain combines TRBV10-3 with TRBJ1-5; D not certain. Germline values: CDR1 ENHRY, CDR2 SYGVKD. The CDR3 spans 13 residues. V was trimmed by 6 bases and J by 3 bases, leaving 9 bases between them. The CDR3 DNA reads as TGTGCCATCAGGGACGGACCCAATCAGCCCCAGCATTTT. Translating gives CAIRDGPNQPQHF.

This clone was counted once. The chain uses TRBV7-9 and TRBJ2-5, with 8 positions matching TRBD2. The CDR3 runs to 14 residues. The ends lost 5 bases at V and 5 bases at J; junction bases unmatched: 7. The germline V gene encodes CDR1 SEHNR and CDR2 FQNEAQ (reference sequence). The CDR3, as DNA: TGTGCCAGCAGCCTCCGGACTAGCTGGGAGACCCAGTACTTC. It encodes CASSLRTSWETQYF.

The chain couples TRBV6-5 to TRBJ1-2, with a tentative D call TRBD1 (5 bases). The germline V gene encodes CDR1 MNHEY and CDR2 SVGAGI. The length of the CDR3 is 15 residues. Deletions cut 6 bases from V and 4 bases from J, with 18 bases between. The CDR3 DNA follows: TGTGCCAGCAGCCCTGGGGGGGACGTGGGCTATGGCTACACCTTC. This codes for CASSPGGDVGYGYTF.

The chain recombines TRBV19 with TRBJ1-5, with a tentative D call TRBD1 (6 bases). The CDR3 runs 14 residues. Trimming cost V 10 bases and J 4 bases, with 17 bases left between them. Germline CDR1 is LNHDA and CDR2 is SQIVND (reference sequence). CDR3 DNA: TGTGCCACAAGGCCAGGGACAATGAATCAGCCCCAGCATTTT. This sequence encodes CATRPGTMNQPQHF.

The chain combines TRBV18 with TRBJ2-2; perhaps TRBD2 as D (5 bases). CDR3 length equals 16 residues. CDR1 KGHSH and CDR2 LQKENI come from the germline V gene. Trimming removed 0 bases from V and 3 bases from J, with 11 bases in between. Written as DNA, the CDR3 is TGTGCCAGCTCACCACCGCGGGTCGGGTACACCGGGGAGCTGTTTTTT. It specifies CASSPPRVGYTGELFF.

The V and J genes are TRBV4-2 and TRBJ2-2; TRBD1 matches 7 bases. CDR3 length: 17 residues. V trimming: 3 bases; J trimming: 4 bases; junction bases outside the gene matches: 11. The germline gives CDR1 LGHNA, CDR2 YNFKEQ. The DNA for the CDR3 is TGTGCCAGCAGCCATTCCTCAGGGGGACCAACCACCGGGGAGCTGTTTTTT. Translated, it gives CASSHSSGGPTTGELFF.

The rearrangement links TRBV2 to TRBJ1-3; the match to TRBD1 covers 8 bases. Per the germline V gene, CDR1 is SNHLY and CDR2 is FYNNEI. Trimming cost V 6 bases and J 2 bases; bases outside gene matches: 6. The CDR3 totals 15 residues. The CDR3 reads CASRDGQGTGNTIYF. The CDR3 DNA reads TGTGCCAGCAGGGACGGACAGGGCACTGGAAACACCATATATTTT.

V gene TRBV7-2 combines with J gene TRBJ2-5; 9 bases align to TRBD1. Per germline, CDR1 SGHTA and CDR2 FQGNSA. The V and J ends lost 3 bases and 1 base, in that order; junction bases with no gene match: 3. The CDR3 loop spans 15 amino acids. In DNA, the CDR3 is TGTGCCAGCAGCTTGGGACAGGGTCTCCAAGAGACCCAGTACTTC. Residues: CASSLGQGLQETQYF.

The V and J genes are TRBV9 and TRBJ2-3; D is ambiguous. The germline V gene encodes CDR1 SGDLS and CDR2 YYNGEE. Trimming removed 3 bases at V and 4 bases at J, with 6 bases between. This CDR3 contains 12 residues. In DNA, the CDR3 is TGTGCCAGCAGCGCCGGAGCAGATACGCAGTATTTT. Amino acids: CASSAGADTQYF.

V and J are TRBV7-9 and TRBJ1-5; TRBD1 agrees at 8 bases. V shed 1 base, J shed 3 bases, and the junction held 11 bases outside the gene matches. In germline, CDR1 is SEHNR, CDR2 FQNEAQ (reference sequence). This CDR3 contains 18 residues. For the CDR3, the DNA is TGTGCCAGCAGCTTAGTAGACTACCCGGGACAGGACAATCAGCCCCAGCATTTT. Its translation is CASSLVDYPGQDNQPQHF.

The chain couples TRBV2 to TRBJ2-7; D possibly corresponds to TRBD2 (5 bases). The V end lost 7 bases, the J end lost 2 bases, and 15 bases lay between the germline ends. The germline V gene encodes CDR1 SNHLY and CDR2 FYNNEI. The CDR3 is 14 amino acids. DNA for the CDR3: TGTGCCAGCACACGTGGAGGAGTAACCTACGAGCAGTACTTC. It encodes CASTRGGVTYEQYF.

The chain couples TRBV2 to TRBJ1-2; 7 bases agree with TRBD1. The length of the CDR3 is 16 residues. Germline CDR1 is SNHLY and CDR2 is FYNNEI. With 4 bases clipped from V and 2 bases from J, the junction kept 10 bases outside the gene matches. In nucleotides, the CDR3 is TGTGCCAGCAGTGTTAGGGGACAGACTGCGAACTATGGCTACACCTTC. This codes for CASSVRGQTANYGYTF.

V usage is TRBV19 and J usage is TRBJ2-1, with a weak D call TRBD1 (5 bases). The V gene's germline CDR1 is LNHDA and CDR2 SQIVND (reference sequence). The ends were cut back, 3 bases at V and 9 bases at J, with 15 bases in the middle. The CDR3 length is 14 residues. This CDR3 is CASSMPGQTPEQFF. CDR3 in DNA: TGTGCCAGTAGTATGCCAGGGCAGACCCCTGAGCAGTTCTTC.

The genes are TRBV7-2 and TRBJ2-1; tentative D call: TRBD1 (5 bases). CDR1 is SGHTA and CDR2 is FQGNSA in the germline V gene. The CDR3 runs to 12 residues. The ends were cut back, 5 bases at V and 10 bases at J, with 12 bases in the middle. CDR3 in DNA: TGTGCCAGCAGCACCCGACAGCCCGAGCAGTTCTTC. Translation: CASSTRQPEQFF. Full variable domain (remainder filled in from reference TRBV7-2 and TRBJ2-1): GAGVSQSPSNKVTEKGKDVELRCDPISGHTALYWYRQSLGQGLEFLIYFQGNSAPDKSGLPSDRFSAERTGGSVSTLTIQRTQQEDSAVYLCASSTRQPEQFFGPGTRLTVL.

This clone has just one count. This chain connects TRBV7-9 to TRBJ2-2, with D perhaps TRBD1 or TRBD2 (5 bases each). The CDR3 has 17 amino acids. CDR1 is SEHNR, CDR2 FQNEAQ, per germline (reference sequence). The V end lost 0 bases, the J end lost 4 bases, and 15 bases lay between the germline ends. In DNA form, the CDR3 reads TGTGCCAGCAGCTTAGCTCCGGGGCATGGTATCACCGGGGAGCTGTTTTTT. Amino acid sequence: CASSLAPGHGITGELFF. The full variable domain, rest sourced from reference TRBV7-9 and TRBJ2-2, is DTGVSQNPRHKITKRGQNVTFRCDPISEHNRLYWYRQTLGQGPEFLTYFQNEAQLEKSRLLSDRFSAERPKGSFSTLEIQRTEQGDSAMYLCASSLAPGHGITGELFFGEGSRLTVL.

This rearrangement joins TRBV6-5 to TRBJ2-1; no firm D call. This CDR3 is 13 amino acids long. The V end was cut by 2 bases, the J end by 2 bases, with 4 bases between. Germline loops: CDR1 MNHEY, CDR2 SVGAGI. This chain's CDR3 is CASSYRAYNEQFF. In DNA, the CDR3 is TGTGCCAGCAGTTACCGGGCCTACAATGAGCAGTTCTTC.

In nucleotides, the CDR3 is TGTGCCAGCCGGCGTGTGGAGGGGAGGACCGGGGAGCTGTTTTTT. Residues: CASRRVEGRTGELFF. The V and J genes are TRBV6-5 and TRBJ2-2; D is possibly TRBD2 (6 bases). V lost 8 bases and J 5 bases, leaving 18 bases between the germline ends. This CDR3 has 15 amino acids. Germline V CDR1 and CDR2: MNHEY, SVGAGI.